This TCR beta chain was recovered during a study of blood T cells in healthy people across ages. Study conclusions and caveats: Age advanced and TCR beta diversity per million T cells fell, roughly linearly.

For this clonotype: The antigen is undetermined.

Using a J-beta primer mix together with a sample-barcoded 5' primer, a second PCR was run for roughly 7 to 12 cycles. TCRdb reprocessed the 5' RACE reads via MiXCR and lists one record per CDR3 protein. Of approximately 800,000 distinct CDR3 sequences in the sample, around a quarter were seen once. These data also featured in a second study, about T cells of mothers and their children. Per that paper: Samples came from a few healthy Caucasian mothers and their six children. For each mother, over 10 million TCR beta CDR3 reads were obtained, and for each child, roughly 3.3 million.

This TCR was recovered from a boy aged 5 to 17 in good health. Specimen: blood.

CDR3 in amino acids: CSARELAGPYEQYF. For the CDR3, the DNA is TGCAGTGCTAGAGAACTAGCGGGCCCCTACGAGCAGTACTTC. The rearrangement joins TRBV20-1 to TRBJ2-7; 9 bases map to TRBD2. Germline V gene sequence: CDR1 DFQATT, CDR2 SNEGSKA (reference sequence). Trimming removed 0 bases from V and 2 bases from J; junction bases left unmatched: 2. This CDR3 is built from 14 residues.